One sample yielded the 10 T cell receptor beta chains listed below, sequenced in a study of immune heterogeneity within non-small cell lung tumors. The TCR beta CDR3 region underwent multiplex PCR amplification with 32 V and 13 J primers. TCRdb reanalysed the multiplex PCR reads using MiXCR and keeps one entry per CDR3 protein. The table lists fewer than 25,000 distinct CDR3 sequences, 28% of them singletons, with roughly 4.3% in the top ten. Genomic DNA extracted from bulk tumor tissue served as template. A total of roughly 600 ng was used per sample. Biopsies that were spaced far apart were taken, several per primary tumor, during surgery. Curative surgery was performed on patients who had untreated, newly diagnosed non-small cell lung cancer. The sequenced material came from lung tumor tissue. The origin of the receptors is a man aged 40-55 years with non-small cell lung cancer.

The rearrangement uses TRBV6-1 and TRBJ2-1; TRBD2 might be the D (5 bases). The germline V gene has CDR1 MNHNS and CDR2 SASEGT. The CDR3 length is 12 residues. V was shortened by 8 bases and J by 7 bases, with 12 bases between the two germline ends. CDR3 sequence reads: CASCPVANEQFF. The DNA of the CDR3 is TGTGCCAGCTGTCCAGTAGCGAATGAGCAGTTCTTC.

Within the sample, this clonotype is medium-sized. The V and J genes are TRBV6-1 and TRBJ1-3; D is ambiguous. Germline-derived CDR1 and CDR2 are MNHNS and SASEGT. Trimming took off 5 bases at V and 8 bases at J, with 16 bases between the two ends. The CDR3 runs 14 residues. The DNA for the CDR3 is TGTGCCAGCAGTCCCAGCGGAGGAGTCGACACCATATATTTT. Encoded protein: CASSPSGGVDTIYF.

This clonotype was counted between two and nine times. The CDR3 loop is CSAVDGPTNEQFF. DNA of the CDR3: TGCAGTGCTGTTGACGGACCTACGAATGAGCAGTTCTTC. The V call is TRBV20-1, the J call TRBJ2-1; D gene unclear. V gave up 5 bases and J gave up 7 bases, with 15 bases separating them. CDR3 length equals 13 residues. Germline V gene sequence: CDR1 DFQATT, CDR2 SNEGSKA (reference sequence).

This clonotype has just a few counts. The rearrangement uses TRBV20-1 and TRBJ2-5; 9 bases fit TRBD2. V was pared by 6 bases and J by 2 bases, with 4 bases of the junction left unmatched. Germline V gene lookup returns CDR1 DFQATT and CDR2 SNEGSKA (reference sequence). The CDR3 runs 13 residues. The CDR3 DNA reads TGCAGTGCGCCGACTAGCGGACAAGAGACCCAGTACTTC. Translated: CSAPTSGQETQYF.

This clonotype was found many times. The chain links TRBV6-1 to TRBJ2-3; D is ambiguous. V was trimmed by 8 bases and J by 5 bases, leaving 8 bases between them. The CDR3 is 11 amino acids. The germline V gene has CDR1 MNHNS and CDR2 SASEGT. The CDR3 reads CASSLGDTQYF. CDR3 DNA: TGTGCCAGCTCGCTGGGAGATACGCAGTATTTT.

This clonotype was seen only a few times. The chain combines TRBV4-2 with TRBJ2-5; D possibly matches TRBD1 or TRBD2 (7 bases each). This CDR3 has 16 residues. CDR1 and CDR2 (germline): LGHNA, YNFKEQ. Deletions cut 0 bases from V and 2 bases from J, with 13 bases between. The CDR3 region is CASSQEVQGGQETQYF. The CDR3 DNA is TGTGCCAGCAGCCAAGAAGTCCAGGGGGGGCAAGAGACCCAGTACTTC.

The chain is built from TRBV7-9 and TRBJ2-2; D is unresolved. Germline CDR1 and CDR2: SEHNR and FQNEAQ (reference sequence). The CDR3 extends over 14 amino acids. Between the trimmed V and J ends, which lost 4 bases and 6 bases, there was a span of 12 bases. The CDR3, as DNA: TGTGCCAGCAGCTCCGCGATCTTCGCCGGGGAGCTGTTTTTT. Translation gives CASSSAIFAGELFF.

The CDR3 loop reads CASSQEKGLTGELFF. DNA of the CDR3: TGTGCCAGCAGCCAAGAGAAGGGGTTGACCGGGGAGCTGTTTTTT. The chain couples TRBV4-2 to TRBJ2-2, with D possibly being TRBD1 (5 bases). Trimming shortened V by 0 bases and J by 5 bases, and 10 bases separated the two germline ends. Germline V gene lookup returns CDR1 LGHNA and CDR2 YNFKEQ. CDR3 length equals 15 residues.

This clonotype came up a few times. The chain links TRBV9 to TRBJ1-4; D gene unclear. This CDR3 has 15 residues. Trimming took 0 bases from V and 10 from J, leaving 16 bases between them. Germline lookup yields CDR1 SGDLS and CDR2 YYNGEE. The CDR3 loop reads CASSVDGSSFGKLFF. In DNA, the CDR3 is TGTGCCAGCAGCGTAGATGGCAGCTCGTTTGGAAAACTGTTTTTT. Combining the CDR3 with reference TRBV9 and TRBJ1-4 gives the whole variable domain DSGVTQTPKHLITATGQRVTLRCSPRSGDLSVYWYQQSLDQGLQFLIQYYNGEERAKGNILERFSAQQFPDLHSELNLSSLELGDSALYFCASSVDGSSFGKLFFGSGTQLSVL.

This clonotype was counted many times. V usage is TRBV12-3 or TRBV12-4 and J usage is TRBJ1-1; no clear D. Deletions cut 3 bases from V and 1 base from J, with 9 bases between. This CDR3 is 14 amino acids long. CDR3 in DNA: TGTGCCAGCAGTTTGAGCTACTGGAACACTGAAGCTTTCTTT. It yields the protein CASSLSYWNTEAFF.